A single sample is the source of the 12 T cell receptor beta chains below, sequenced in a study of CD8 T cells in ankylosing spondylitis. TCRdb reprocessed the 5' RACE reads with MiXCR, giving one entry per CDR3 protein. The table records approximately 140,000 distinct CDR3 sequences, around 9.3% of them present only once. Sequences were obtained from blood, either unsorted or a sorted T cell fraction (not recorded which). The receptors were sampled from a male donor with ankylosing spondylitis or in good health (not recorded which).

This clonotype was seen repeatedly, ten times or more. The genes are TRBV20-1 and TRBJ2-1, with 10 bases fitting TRBD2. Trimming took 1 base from V and 8 from J; bases not matched to a gene: 11. This CDR3 is 16 amino acids long. Germline CDR1 DFQATT, CDR2 SNEGSKA (reference sequence). Here the CDR3 reads CSARGRPSGRNDEQFF. The CDR3 coding sequence is TGCAGTGCTAGAGGACGTCCTAGCGGGAGAAACGATGAGCAGTTCTTC.

This clonotype was seen a few times. The chain employs TRBV7-2 and TRBJ2-7; possible D gene TRBD2, 5 bases. Germline V gene sequence: CDR1 SGHTA, CDR2 FQGNSA. Trimming left V 3 bases short and J 8 bases short, with 20 bases between. The CDR3 length is 15 residues. The CDR3: CASSLERSTNSQQYF. CDR3 in DNA: TGTGCCAGCAGCTTGGAGCGGAGCACAAATTCGCAGCAGTACTTC.

Of note for this clonotype: Being one base from a much bigger clone, this may be a read error. CDR3 region: CCARSYRGGVWSGELFF. The DNA for the CDR3 is TGCTGTGCTAGATCGTACAGGGGTGGTGTATGGTCCGGGGAGCTGTTTTTT. The chain employs TRBV20-1 and TRBJ2-2; 7 bases fit TRBD1. Germline V gene lookup returns CDR1 DFQATT and CDR2 SNEGSKA (reference sequence). This CDR3 comprises 17 residues.

The V gene is TRBV18, the J gene TRBJ2-1, with TRBD2 as a possible D gene (8 bases). The CDR3 covers 19 residues. The V end was cut by 3 bases, the J end by 5 bases, with 26 bases between. The germline V gene encodes CDR1 KGHSH and CDR2 LQKENI. DNA of the CDR3: TGTGCCAGCTCACCCAGACAGGGCGGACTAGCAGGAAGAAACAATGAGCAGTTCTTC. This codes for CASSPRQGGLAGRNNEQFF.

The chain couples TRBV20-1 to TRBJ2-7; D gene ambiguous. Germline lookup yields CDR1 DFQATT and CDR2 SNEGSKA (reference sequence). The CDR3 totals 15 residues. Trimming cost V 0 bases and J 2 bases, with 14 bases left between them. CDR3 amino acids: CSARDAGLPTYEQYF. The DNA for the CDR3 is TGCAGTGCTAGAGACGCCGGGCTCCCAACCTACGAGCAGTACTTC.

This clonotype appeared many times. The CDR3 spells CSAIWPDTQYF. CDR3 coding DNA: TGCAGTGCTATTTGGCCAGATACGCAGTATTTT. The chain employs TRBV20-1 and TRBJ2-3; D not resolved. The V gene lost 4 bases and the J gene lost 4 bases, with 6 bases spanning the gap. The length of the CDR3 is 11 residues. CDR1 and CDR2 from the germline V gene are DFQATT and SNEGSKA (reference sequence).

This clonotype came up many times. The rearrangement uses TRBV5-1 and TRBJ2-3, with TRBD2 matching over 8 bases. The CDR3 runs to 15 residues. Germline V lookup: CDR1 SGHRS, CDR2 YFSETQ. V lost 5 bases and J lost 1; bases outside the gene matches: 6. CDR3 DNA sequence: TGCGCCAGCAGTGTAGGGACTAGGGGCACAGATACGCAGTATTTT. Protein sequence: CASSVGTRGTDTQYF.

This clonotype appeared many times. V usage is TRBV7-6 and J usage is TRBJ2-1, with unresolved D. The germline V gene has CDR1 SGHVS and CDR2 FNYEAQ. The V and J ends lost 0 bases and 6 bases respectively, with 18 bases between them. This CDR3 has 17 amino acids. The CDR3, as DNA: TGTGCCAGCAGCTTAGCGCTCCGGCTAGGTTTGATCAATGAGCAGTTCTTC. Its protein product is CASSLALRLGLINEQFF.

This clonotype was detected ten times or more. This chain joins TRBV20-1 and TRBJ2-1; the match to TRBD2 covers 10 bases. The CDR3 has 14 residues. V shed 6 bases, J shed 3 bases, and the junction held 5 bases outside the gene matches. Germline V gene data show CDR1 as DFQATT and CDR2 as SNEGSKA (reference sequence). CDR3 amino acids: CSAETSGYYNEQFF. CDR3 in DNA: TGCAGTGCAGAGACTAGCGGGTACTACAATGAGCAGTTCTTC.

This clonotype was counted a few times. The genes are TRBV18 and TRBJ1-1; D remains unclear. The V end lost 1 base, the J end lost 5 bases, and 8 bases lay between the germline ends. The CDR3 contains 13 residues. Germline CDR1 is KGHSH and CDR2 is LQKENI. CDR3 sequence (DNA): TGTGCCAGCTCACCACGTACGTTAACTGAAGCTTTCTTT. Translated: CASSPRTLTEAFF.

There are many counts of this clonotype. The rearrangement joins TRBV9 to TRBJ2-2; no definite D call. Germline CDR1 and CDR2: SGDLS and YYNGEE. CDR3 length: 12 residues. Between the trimmed V and J ends, which lost 3 bases and 4 bases, there was a span of 4 bases. The CDR3 reads CASSGATGELFF. CDR3 nucleotide sequence: TGTGCCAGCAGCGGGGCCACCGGGGAGCTGTTTTTT.

This clonotype occurred many times. The CDR3 coding sequence is TGTGCCAGCAGCTTACGGCGGGAGGTCCACTACGGGCAGTATTTT. It codes for CASSLRREVHYGQYF. The chain joins TRBV7-2 to TRBJ2-3, with 8 nucleotides matching TRBD2. CDR3 length equals 15 residues. After removal of 2 bases from V and 11 bases from J, the junction contained 12 bases not matched to a gene. Germline CDR1 SGHTA, CDR2 FQGNSA.